This T cell receptor beta chain was found in a study of cytomegalovirus exposure and HLA in healthy donors. V shed 4 bases and J 5 bases; nucleotides not matched to a gene: 2. Looked up from germline, CDR1 is SGHNT and CDR2 is YYREEE (reference sequence). The CDR3 is 13 amino acids. The study ran its PCR with 60 Vbeta and 13 Jbeta primers. Profiled with immunoSEQ multiplex PCR; TCRdb holds only in-frame clones, not every one. This sample contains under 150,000 clones. Sequenced material: PBMCs. The receptor was derived from a middle-aged woman in good health and CMV-seronegative. V is TRBV5-4 and J is TRBJ2-2; 7 bases match TRBD1. The CDR3 protein is CASSHRGTGELFF. The CDR3 nucleotides are TGTGCCAGCAGCCACAGGGGAACCGGGGAGCTGTTTTTT.